The 20 T cell receptor beta chains in this list originate from one sample, sequenced in a study of T cell changes during pregnancy in multiple sclerosis. Data came from immunoSEQ multiplex PCR; TCRdb stores just in-frame clones and leaves some out. The table records 93,000 or so clones, around nine tenths of them present only once. Sequencing used peripheral blood, obtained after pregnancy. All receptors come from a female donor with multiple sclerosis, enrolled in a pregnancy study.

V gene TRBV5-1 combines with J gene TRBJ1-3, with 8 bases that match TRBD1. The CDR3 sequence is 15 residues long. Germline V gene sequence: CDR1 SGHRS, CDR2 YFSETQ. The V gene end was trimmed by 4 bases and the J gene end by 2 bases; junction bases not matched to a gene: 5. The CDR3 spells CASSHSTGAGNTIYF. DNA of the CDR3: TGCGCCAGCAGCCACTCGACAGGGGCTGGAAACACCATATATTTT.

This clone was detected only once. J is TRBJ2-2 and V is TRBV7-9; 8 bases match TRBD2. Germline V gene sequence: CDR1 SEHNR, CDR2 FQNEAQ (reference sequence). V was pared by 1 base and J by 4 bases, with 5 bases of the junction left unmatched. This CDR3 has 16 residues. The CDR3 region is CASSLVSGALTGELFF. For the CDR3, the DNA is TGTGCCAGCAGCTTAGTTAGCGGGGCGCTCACCGGGGAGCTGTTTTTT. Supplemented by reference TRBV7-9 and TRBJ2-2, the full variable domain reads DTGVSQNPRHKITKRGQNVTFRCDPISEHNRLYWYRQTLGQGPEFLTYFQNEAQLEKSRLLSDRFSAERPKGSFSTLEIQRTEQGDSAMYLCASSLVSGALTGELFFGEGSRLTVL.

The gene calls are TRBV19 and TRBJ2-7; 10 bases map to TRBD2. The V gene end was trimmed by 0 bases and the J gene end by 5 bases; junction bases not matched to a gene: 13. This CDR3 has 18 amino acids. CDR1 and CDR2 (germline): LNHDA, SQIVND (reference sequence). The CDR3 spells CASSIDGSSGRSNNEQYF. The DNA of the CDR3 is TGTGCCAGTAGTATAGATGGAAGTAGCGGGAGGTCTAACAACGAGCAGTACTTC.

CDR3: CASSLAARRAGNTEAFF. For the CDR3, the DNA is TGCGCCAGCAGCTTGGCCGCGAGGCGGGCAGGGAACACTGAAGCTTTCTTT. This sequence joins TRBV5-1 and TRBJ1-1; D gene uncertain. Trimming left V 0 bases short and J 1 base short, with 16 bases between. Per germline, CDR1 SGHRS and CDR2 YFSETQ. The CDR3 runs 17 residues.

The chain combines TRBV18 with TRBJ1-2, with 8 bases that match TRBD1. The CDR3 totals 15 residues. Per the germline V gene, CDR1 is KGHSH and CDR2 is LQKENI. With 2 bases clipped from V and 7 bases from J, the junction kept 9 bases outside the gene matches. CDR3 loop: CASSPSQGALIGYTF. CDR3 nucleotide sequence: TGTGCCAGCTCACCATCCCAGGGGGCTCTCATTGGCTACACCTTC. Combining the CDR3 with reference TRBV18 and TRBJ1-2 gives the whole variable domain NAGVMQNPRHLVRRRGQEARLRCSPMKGHSHVYWYRQLPEEGLKFMVYLQKENIIDESGMPKERFSAEFPKEGPSILRIQQVVRGDSAAYFCASSPSQGALIGYTFGSGTRLTVV.

This clone was observed a handful of times. The rearrangement joins TRBV15 to TRBJ1-6; 7 nucleotides line up with TRBD1. Germline values: CDR1 LNHNV, CDR2 YYDKDF (reference sequence). The CDR3 sequence is 15 residues long. V lost 0 bases, J lost 8 bases, and 4 bases stayed unmatched. In DNA form, the CDR3 reads TGTGCCACCAGCAGAGAAGACAGGGTATATTCACCCCTCCACTTT. It yields the protein CATSREDRVYSPLHF.

The V and J genes are TRBV27 and TRBJ1-6; D uncertain. Per the germline V gene, CDR1 is MNHEY and CDR2 is SMNVEV (reference sequence). The CDR3 length is 12 residues. V lost 5 bases and J lost 5, with 4 bases in between. CDR3 sequence reads: CASSPNNSPLHF. CDR3 DNA: TGTGCCAGCAGTCCCAATAATTCACCCCTCCACTTT.

CDR3 residues: CAIGDTSADEQFF. The CDR3 region has the DNA TGTGCCATCGGGGATACTAGCGCCGATGAGCAGTTCTTC. J is TRBJ2-1 and V is TRBV10-3; TRBD2 aligns across 7 bases. There are 13 residues in the CDR3. CDR1 ENHRY and CDR2 SYGVKD come from the germline V gene. V was pared by 8 bases and J by 8 bases, with 9 bases of the junction left unmatched.

This chain connects TRBV11-3 to TRBJ1-2; a weak D match, TRBD1 (5 bases). This CDR3 is built from 13 residues. V lost 10 bases to trimming and J lost 4 bases, with 16 bases between them. Looked up from germline, CDR1 is SGHNT and CDR2 is YENEEA. The CDR3: CATPVGPLYGYTF. The CDR3, as DNA: TGTGCCACCCCCGTGGGGCCGCTCTATGGCTACACCTTC.

The chain employs TRBV18 and TRBJ1-2, with a tentative D call TRBD1 (6 bases). The CDR3 sequence is 15 residues long. Trimming took 3 bases from V and 3 from J, leaving 14 bases between them. Germline lookup yields CDR1 KGHSH and CDR2 LQKENI. This CDR3 is CASSPAQGWDYGYTF. The CDR3 DNA reads as TGTGCCAGCTCACCCGCGCAGGGGTGGGACTATGGCTACACCTTC.

This chain links TRBV6-5 with TRBJ2-2; D is perhaps TRBD1 (5 bases). V was shortened by 6 bases and J by 2 bases, with 13 bases between the two germline ends. This CDR3 spans 15 amino acids. The germline V gene encodes CDR1 MNHEY and CDR2 SVGAGI. Here the CDR3 DNA reads TGTGCCAGCAGACGACAGACTCTAAACACCGGGGAGCTGTTTTTT. It translates to CASRRQTLNTGELFF.

This clone was seen a few times. The chain combines TRBV7-6 with TRBJ1-2; possibly TRBD1 for D (6 bases). V gave up 1 base and J gave up 7 bases, with 10 bases separating them. The CDR3 totals 13 residues. Germline CDR1 reads SGHVS; CDR2 reads FNYEAQ. The CDR3 region has the DNA TGTGCCAGCAGCTTAGGCGCAGGGGCTGGCTACACCTTC. It translates to CASSLGAGAGYTF.

The chain has TRBV2 and TRBJ1-1; D is possibly TRBD1 (6 bases). The CDR3 length is 13 residues. The germline V gene has CDR1 SNHLY and CDR2 FYNNEI. V was shortened by 4 bases and J by 4 bases, with 10 bases between the two germline ends. As DNA, the CDR3 is TGTGCCAGCAGTGTACAGGGCCGCACTGAAGCTTTCTTT. This gives the protein CASSVQGRTEAFF.

V is TRBV27 and J is TRBJ2-7; 7 bases fit TRBD1. V trimming: 4 bases; J trimming: 3 bases; junction bases outside the gene matches: 6. CDR3 size: 14 residues. Germline V gene data show CDR1 as MNHEY and CDR2 as SMNVEV (reference sequence). CDR3 sequence: CASSSSGQFYEQYF. The CDR3 DNA reads TGTGCCAGCAGTTCATCGGGACAGTTCTACGAGCAGTACTTC.

The V gene is TRBV5-1, the J gene TRBJ1-6; 7 bases match TRBD1. V shed 0 bases, J shed 10 bases, and the junction held 7 bases outside the gene matches. The germline V gene encodes CDR1 SGHRS and CDR2 YFSETQ. This CDR3 spans 15 amino acids. As DNA, the CDR3 is TGCGCCAGCAGCTTGGGTGACAGGGATATCTCACCCCTCCACTTT. It yields the protein CASSLGDRDISPLHF.

The V call is TRBV29-1, the J call TRBJ2-1; 7 bases align to TRBD2. J gave up 5 bases and V 0 bases, and 7 bases lay outside the gene matches. The CDR3 length is 15 residues. Germline V gene data show CDR1 as SQVTM and CDR2 as ANQGSEA. The CDR3 sequence: CSVEEASGRNNEQFF. CDR3 nucleotide sequence: TGCAGCGTTGAAGAGGCTAGCGGACGAAACAATGAGCAGTTCTTC.

The rearrangement links TRBV6-5 to TRBJ2-3, with D perhaps TRBD1 (5 bases). Trimming removed 7 bases from V and 0 bases from J, with 11 bases in between. Germline V CDR1 and CDR2: MNHEY, SVGAGI. The CDR3 is made up of 14 amino acids. The CDR3 spells CASIGASSTDTQYF. The CDR3 DNA reads TGTGCCAGCATAGGGGCATCTAGCACAGATACGCAGTATTTT.

The genes are TRBV19 and TRBJ2-1, with D uncertain. This CDR3 is built from 13 residues. Trimming removed 5 bases at V and 0 bases at J, with 5 bases between. From germline, CDR1 is LNHDA and CDR2 SQIVND (reference sequence). Here the CDR3 DNA reads TGTGCCAGTAGTCTCTTCTCCTACAATGAGCAGTTCTTC. Protein: CASSLFSYNEQFF.

In the case of this clone: The sample has other DNA sequences that encode this CDR3 too. The rearrangement uses TRBV18 and TRBJ2-7; TRBD1 agrees at 8 bases. Germline CDR1 KGHSH, CDR2 LQKENI. The length of the CDR3 is 14 residues. V lost 3 bases and J lost 3; bases outside the gene matches: 4. The CDR3 is CASSPAGQGYEQYF. The CDR3 DNA sequence: TGTGCCAGCTCACCCGCCGGACAGGGCTACGAGCAGTACTTC.

The rearrangement uses TRBV27 and TRBJ2-7; the D gene is possibly TRBD2 (5 bases). This CDR3 contains 13 residues. Per the germline V gene, CDR1 is MNHEY and CDR2 is SMNVEV (reference sequence). The V end lost 4 bases, the J end lost 6 bases, and 13 bases lay between the germline ends. Here the CDR3 DNA reads TGTGCCAGCAGTTGGCGGACGGGGAGCGAGCAGTACTTC. Its protein is CASSWRTGSEQYF.